This T cell receptor beta chain stems from a study of blood T cell repertoires in COVID-19 (dated by TCRdb to about 2020). Study-wide context: Samples covering the acute and convalescent phases of COVID-19 were provided by collaborators in the United States, Italy and Spain. The material from the prospective study consisted of cDNA or gDNA derived from T cells, B-cell-depleted T cells, or PBMCs. The dataset comprised deeply sampled blood TCRbeta repertoires from subjects exposed to, actively infected with, or recovered from COVID-19. The repertoires were released in a freely available public database intended as a resource for research on the immune response to SARS-CoV-2. Samples were obtained from the ongoing ImmuneRACE study (first 160 participants) and from 1,254 subjects provided by 6 global collaborators. Sample metadata almost always included a de-identified subject ID, COVID-19 status, age in years and sex. Where HLA class I and class II types were available, the types were taken from metadata supplied by the sample provider, not from assay-based typing.

Worth noting for this clone: No antigen is known for it. It has no much larger one-base neighbor in the sample; base qualities were not kept.

Each collaborating institution followed its own protocols to collect whole blood in K2EDTA tubes. For TCRbeta analysis, collaborators shipped samples as frozen whole blood, isolated PBMCs, or DNA extracted from either of those sample types. Broader findings and caveats from the paper: How much clinical and demographic metadata was included differed by source and by participant, and the metadata was provided uncurated.

From the cysteine up to the phenylalanine, the CDR3 has a length of 16 residues. The CDR3 DNA has 48 bases and is translated from base 1. According to the germline V gene, CDR1 reads LGHNA and CDR2 reads YNFKEQ. V is pruned by 0 bases and J by 4 bases, leaving 4 bases of the junction without a gene match. TCRbeta CDR3 regions were amplified from genomic DNA by means of the immunoSEQ Assay, a bias-controlled multiplex PCR. Per the authors' processing: Within the assay, amplification of reference gene primers was used to estimate how many nucleated cells each sample contained. To quantify the absolute abundance of each unique TCRbeta CDR3 rearrangement, sequence reads were collapsed and filtered. Productive Simpson clonality was computed per sample as the square root of Simpson's diversity index over productive rearrangements. TCRdb carries this immuneACCESS record with in-frame sequences only. Its versions omit some clonotypes, under half of them owing to an unresolved V gene in the studies checked, with the rest unexplained. V and J calls and clone size are those listed in that table; D and trimming were worked out from the DNA. The sample table lists more than 70,000 clones, approximately 86% of them with a count of one. The ten largest clones take up 1.2% of the sample.

This clonotype was sampled from an elderly man with active or convalescent COVID-19. The chain employs TRBV4-2 and TRBJ2-1, and 9 junctional nucleotides match TRBD2. The sequencing sample was made of peripheral blood. The DNA is TGTGCCAGCAGCCAAGATCGGCTAGCGGGGTACAATGAGCAGTTCTTC. Its coded protein is CASSQDRLAGYNEQFF.